This TCR beta chain was sequenced in a study of blood T cells in healthy people across ages. This CDR3 has 14 residues. Looked up from germline, CDR1 is SGHAT and CDR2 is FQDESV (reference sequence). The ends were cut back, 5 bases at V and 5 bases at J, with 14 bases in the middle. No fewer than 5.5 micrograms of total RNA were isolated from every sample. This clonotype was detected a few times. Sample-barcoded 5' priming and a J-beta primer mix drove a second PCR of roughly 6 to 12 cycles. TCRdb re-derived calls from the 5' RACE reads in MiXCR, one entry per CDR3 protein. The sample includes about 1.1 million distinct CDR3 sequences, about two fifths of them seen just once.

Sample: blood. The sequence was collected from a man younger than 35 in good health. The V and J genes are TRBV11-1 and TRBJ2-3; D not resolved. The CDR3 sequence is CASSHKKMKDTQYF. In DNA, the CDR3 is TGTGCCAGCAGCCATAAAAAGATGAAAGATACGCAGTATTTT.